This TCR beta chain was identified in a study of patients and donors after allogeneic stem cell transplantation. Via MiXCR, TCRdb re-called the RT-PCR reads, giving one row per CDR3 protein. Of roughly 200,000 distinct CDR3 sequences listed, roughly two fifths are singletons. This TCR came from a human donor who was either an allogeneic HSCT recipient or a stem cell or donor lymphocyte infusion donor (not recorded which). It is not recorded whose cells these are; they may come from a transplant donor. The source material was blood, either unsorted or a sorted T cell fraction (not recorded which).

The CDR3 protein is CASREVPGLSGANVLTF. The CDR3 nucleotides read TGTGCCAGCAGAGAAGTCCCAGGGCTCTCTGGGGCCAACGTCCTGACTTTC. This chain links TRBV28 with TRBJ2-6, with D tentatively TRBD1 (5 bases). Trimming left V 6 bases short and J 0 bases short, with 15 bases between. In germline, CDR1 is MDHEN, CDR2 SYDVKM. This CDR3 is built from 17 residues.